Reported below is one TCR beta chain. The CDR3 extends over 14 amino acids. Germline V CDR1 and CDR2: MNHNY, SVGAGI (reference sequence). Trimming removed 6 bases from V and 4 bases from J, with 15 bases in between. Profiled with immunoSEQ multiplex PCR; TCRdb holds only in-frame clones, not every one. In the table there are roughly 71,000 clones, more than 70% of which are singletons. These data are taken from a study of OX40 agonist ivuxolimab in advanced cancers. Study overall: Ivuxolimab is an agonistic anti-OX40 (CD134) antibody, and patients were treated with it.

Sequenced here: CD4+ or CD8+ T cells sorted from blood, sampled in a trial of the OX40 agonist ivuxolimab. The rearrangement links TRBV6-6 to TRBJ2-5, with D maybe TRBD1 (6 bases). The source of this sequence is an adult with an advanced solid tumor such as melanoma, head and neck, liver or kidney cancer. This CDR3 reads CASRLRGIGETQYF. CDR3 DNA sequence: TGTGCCAGCAGACTCAGGGGCATCGGAGAGACCCAGTACTTC.